A single count supports the clone carrying this T cell receptor beta chain. This record belongs to a study of blood T cell repertoires in COVID-19. Original data processing: Using reference gene primer amplification, nucleated cell counts were estimated. The table came from immunoSEQ multiplex PCR; TCRdb's copy has only in-frame clones and leaves some out. V and J calls and clone size are given by that table; D and trimming were obtained from the DNA. The data show 400,000 to 500,000 clones, roughly 88% seen once. Germline lookup yields CDR1 LGHDT and CDR2 YNNKEL (reference sequence). J was trimmed by 0 bases and V by 3 bases; bases with no gene match: 2. This CDR3 spans 15 amino acids.

The material sequenced was peripheral blood. The TCR originated in a woman aged 25 to 39 with active or convalescent COVID-19. This sequence joins TRBV3-1 (or the pseudogene TRBV3-2) and TRBJ1-3, with 7 bases aligning to TRBD1. CDR3 in amino acids: CASSQGQLSGNTIYF. In DNA, the CDR3 is TGTGCCAGCAGCCAGGGACAGCTCTCTGGAAACACCATATATTTT.